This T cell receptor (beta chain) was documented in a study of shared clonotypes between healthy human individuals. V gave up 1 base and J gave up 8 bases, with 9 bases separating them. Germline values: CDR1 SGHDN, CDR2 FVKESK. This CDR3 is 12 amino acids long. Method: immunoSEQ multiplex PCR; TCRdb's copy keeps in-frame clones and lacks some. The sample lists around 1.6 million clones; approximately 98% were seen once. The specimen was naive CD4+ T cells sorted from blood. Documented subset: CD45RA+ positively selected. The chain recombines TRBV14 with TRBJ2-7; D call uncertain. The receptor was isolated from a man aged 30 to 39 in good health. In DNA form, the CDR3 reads TGTGCCAGCAGCCAAGGGGTAACGAAGCAGTACTTC. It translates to CASSQGVTKQYF.